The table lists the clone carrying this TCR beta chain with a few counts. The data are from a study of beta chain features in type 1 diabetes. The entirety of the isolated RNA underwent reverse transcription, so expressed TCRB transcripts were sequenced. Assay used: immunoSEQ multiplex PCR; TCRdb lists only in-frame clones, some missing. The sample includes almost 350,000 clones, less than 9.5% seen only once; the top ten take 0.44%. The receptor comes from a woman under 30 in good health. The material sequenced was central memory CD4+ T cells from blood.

The CDR3 protein is CASSYPETYGYTF. CDR3 nucleotide sequence: TGTGCCAGCAGTTACCCGGAGACTTATGGCTACACCTTC. This rearrangement joins TRBV6-5 to TRBJ1-2; the D is unclear. Germline V lookup: CDR1 MNHEY, CDR2 SVGAGI. The CDR3 runs 13 residues. Trimming cost V 2 bases and J 5 bases, with 9 bases left between them.